Sequencing of this T cell receptor (beta chain) was carried out in a study of cytomegalovirus exposure and HLA in healthy donors. The repertoire was sequenced with immunoSEQ multiplex PCR; TCRdb's copy has only in-frame clones and lacks some. This repertoire shows 190,000 or so clones, 84% found once; its top ten account for roughly 2.8%. This CDR3 region has 17 residues. V shed 6 bases and J 5 bases; nucleotides not matched to a gene: 12. The germline CDR1 and CDR2 sequences are LGHNA and YNFKEQ. The receptor was isolated from a woman aged 18-35 years in good health and CMV-seropositive. The sample was PBMCs. J is TRBJ2-2 and V is TRBV4-2; 10 bases line up with TRBD2. The CDR3 here is CASREASGGLRTGELFF. The CDR3 DNA reads as TGTGCCAGCAGGGAAGCTAGCGGGGGACTCAGGACCGGGGAGCTGTTTTTT.